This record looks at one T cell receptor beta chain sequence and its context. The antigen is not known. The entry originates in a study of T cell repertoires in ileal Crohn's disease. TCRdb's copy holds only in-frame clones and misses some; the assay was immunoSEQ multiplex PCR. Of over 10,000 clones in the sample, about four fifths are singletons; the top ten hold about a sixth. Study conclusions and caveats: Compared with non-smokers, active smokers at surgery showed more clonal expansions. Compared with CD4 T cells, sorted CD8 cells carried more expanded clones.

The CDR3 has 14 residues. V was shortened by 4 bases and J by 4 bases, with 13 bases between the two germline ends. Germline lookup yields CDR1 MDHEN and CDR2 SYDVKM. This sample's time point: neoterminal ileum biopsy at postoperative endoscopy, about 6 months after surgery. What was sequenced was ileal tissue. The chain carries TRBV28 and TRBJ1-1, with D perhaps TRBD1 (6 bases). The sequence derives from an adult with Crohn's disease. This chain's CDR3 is CASSSYREGTEAFF. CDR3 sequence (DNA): TGTGCCAGCAGTTCGTACAGGGAGGGCACTGAAGCTTTCTTT.